The 25 T cell receptor beta chains given below trace back to one sample, sequenced in a study of T cell responses to AZD1222 COVID-19 vaccine. Using immunoSEQ multiplex PCR, the repertoire was profiled, and TCRdb retains in-frame clones only, with some absent. The data contain approximately 89,000 clones, 80% to 95% of them singletons. The sequences come from peripheral blood, collected on day 0 of MenACWY control vaccination. All receptors come from an adult in good health.

The rearrangement links TRBV7-2 to TRBJ2-5; maybe TRBD1 (6 bases). Germline values: CDR1 SGHTA, CDR2 FQGNSA. The V and J ends lost 3 bases and 4 bases respectively, with 9 bases between them. This CDR3 region has 13 residues. The CDR3 loop is CASSFLGGETQYF. The DNA of the CDR3 is TGTGCCAGCAGCTTCCTAGGGGGAGAGACCCAGTACTTC. Full variable domain (rest looked up from reference TRBV7-2 and TRBJ2-5): GAGVSQSPSNKVTEKGKDVELRCDPISGHTALYWYRQSLGQGLEFLIYFQGNSAPDKSGLPSDRFSAERTGGSVSTLTIQRTQQEDSAVYLCASSFLGGETQYFGPGTRLLVL.

V is TRBV4-1 and J is TRBJ2-1, with D perhaps TRBD1 or TRBD2 (5 bases each). Germline lookup yields CDR1 MGHRA and CDR2 YSYEKL. CDR3 length: 17 residues. V lost 1 base and J lost 0, with 13 bases in between. DNA for the CDR3: TGCGCCAGCAGCCAAGTATCGGGGCCGGGCTCCTACAATGAGCAGTTCTTC. This sequence encodes CASSQVSGPGSYNEQFF.

This clone turned up a few times. The chain combines TRBV14 with TRBJ2-7, with a possible D match to TRBD2 (5 bases). Germline V gives CDR1 SGHDN, CDR2 FVKESK. The CDR3 loop spans 15 amino acids. The V and J ends lost 6 bases and 2 bases respectively, with 17 bases between them. This CDR3 is CASSPYGVVAYEQYF. The DNA for the CDR3 is TGTGCCAGCAGTCCCTACGGGGTCGTGGCCTACGAGCAGTACTTC.

CDR3 nucleotides: TGCAGCGTGGGGGGAGGGGGACAGCCCCAGCATTTT. It encodes CSVGGGGQPQHF. This chain uses TRBV29-1 with TRBJ1-5; D possibly corresponds to TRBD1 (6 bases). The CDR3 consists of 12 residues. The germline V and J ends were trimmed by 6 bases and 7 bases, with 13 bases remaining between them. Germline V gene sequence: CDR1 SQVTM, CDR2 ANQGSEA.

The V call is TRBV20-1, the J call TRBJ2-2; possibly TRBD1 or TRBD2 for D (6 bases each). Germline V gene data show CDR1 as DFQATT and CDR2 as SNEGSKA (reference sequence). The CDR3 extends over 15 amino acids. V lost 6 bases, J lost 3 bases, and 17 bases lay in between. The CDR3 nucleotides are TGCAGTGCCAGTGGGGGGCTTACGTACACCGGGGAGCTGTTTTTT. Its protein product is CSASGGLTYTGELFF.

The chain uses TRBV5-1 and TRBJ2-7; perhaps TRBD1 as D (7 bases). V was cut by 4 bases and J by 2 bases, with 19 bases left in between. Germline CDR1 reads SGHRS; CDR2 reads YFSETQ. The CDR3 length is 16 residues. For the CDR3, the DNA is TGCGCCAGCAGCCCCGCGGGCGGGACAGATCCCTACGAGCAGTACTTC. The encoded protein is CASSPAGGTDPYEQYF.

This chain joins TRBV19 and TRBJ2-2; 12 nucleotides agree with TRBD2. The V gene's germline CDR1 is LNHDA and CDR2 SQIVND (reference sequence). J gave up 1 base and V 3 bases, and 0 bases lay outside the gene matches. The CDR3 totals 16 residues. CDR3: CASSMGLAGNTGELFF. CDR3 in DNA: TGTGCCAGTAGTATGGGACTAGCGGGGAACACCGGGGAGCTGTTTTTT.

The J gene is TRBJ2-7, the V gene TRBV25-1, with TRBD2 as a possible D gene (6 bases). V lost 2 bases and J 0 bases, leaving 20 bases between the germline ends. The CDR3 covers 18 residues. The V gene's germline CDR1 is MGHDK and CDR2 SYGVNS. CDR3 sequence: CASSEGTHGSSLSYEQYF. CDR3 nucleotide sequence: TGTGCCAGCAGTGAAGGGACCCACGGGAGCTCTCTCTCCTACGAGCAGTACTTC.

The chain recombines TRBV27 with TRBJ1-1; maybe TRBD1 (5 bases). Trimming removed 4 bases from V and 5 bases from J, with 14 bases in between. Germline V gene data show CDR1 as MNHEY and CDR2 as SMNVEV (reference sequence). This CDR3 is built from 14 residues. The CDR3 region has the DNA TGTGCCAGCAGTTGGCTACAGGAGGGGACTGAAGCTTTCTTT. Residues: CASSWLQEGTEAFF.

This clone was seen a few times. V usage is TRBV11-2 and J usage is TRBJ1-6; the D gene is possibly TRBD1 (6 bases). The CDR3 totals 13 residues. Germline CDR1 is SGHAT and CDR2 is FQNNGV. V lost 8 bases and J lost 7, with 12 bases in between. The CDR3 coding sequence is TGTGCCAGCGGAGATAGGGGGAATTCACCCCTCCACTTT. Residues: CASGDRGNSPLHF.

The chain joins TRBV7-6 to TRBJ2-1; D unclear. This CDR3 has 13 residues. CDR1 SGHVS and CDR2 FNYEAQ come from the germline V gene. The V gene lost 1 base and the J gene lost 5 bases, with 6 bases spanning the gap. CDR3 nucleotides: TGTGCCAGCAGCTTAGGTCAGGACAATGAGCAGTTCTTC. Its protein product is CASSLGQDNEQFF.

This rearrangement joins TRBV6-2 or TRBV6-3 to TRBJ1-2; D possibly corresponds to TRBD1 (6 bases). The CDR3 consists of 15 residues. Per germline, CDR1 MNHEY and CDR2 SVGEGT. V was clipped by 2 bases and J by 7 bases, with 17 bases between them. The CDR3 DNA reads as TGTGCCAGCAGTTACAACGGACTGGGGGCCGGTGGCTACACCTTC. Its protein is CASSYNGLGAGGYTF.

This clone was seen once. The genes are TRBV10-1 and TRBJ2-2, with D possibly being TRBD2 (6 bases). Looked up from germline, CDR1 is WNHNN and CDR2 is SYGVQD (reference sequence). With 6 bases removed from V and 3 bases from J, the gap between germline ends came to 11 bases. The CDR3 extends over 14 amino acids. This CDR3 reads CASRAGSDTGELFF. CDR3 nucleotides: TGCGCCAGCAGAGCGGGTTCGGACACCGGGGAGCTGTTTTTT.

This chain links TRBV6-5 with TRBJ1-2; D is unclear. CDR3 length equals 15 residues. Trimming removed 0 bases from V and 2 bases from J, with 10 bases in between. Germline V gene data show CDR1 as MNHEY and CDR2 as SVGAGI. The CDR3 region is CASSYSAAPNYGYTF. CDR3 sequence (DNA): TGTGCCAGCAGTTACTCGGCGGCTCCCAACTATGGCTACACCTTC.

In DNA, the CDR3 is TGTGCCAGCAGCTGGGAAGGACAGGCGACGAACACTGAAGCTTTCTTT. Translation: CASSWEGQATNTEAFF. The rearrangement uses TRBV5-4 and TRBJ1-1, with 7 nucleotides matching TRBD1. V lost 3 bases, J lost 1 base, and 9 bases stayed unmatched. The CDR3 is made up of 16 amino acids. Germline CDR1 is SGHNT and CDR2 is YYREEE (reference sequence).

The chain carries TRBV19 and TRBJ2-7; TRBD2 might be the D (5 bases). V was shortened by 3 bases and J by 9 bases, with 12 bases between the two germline ends. CDR3 length: 12 amino acids. CDR1 and CDR2 (germline): LNHDA, SQIVND (reference sequence). Here the CDR3 reads CASSICPAGQYF. DNA for the CDR3: TGTGCCAGTAGTATTTGCCCGGCGGGGCAGTACTTC.

The chain has TRBV6-6 and TRBJ1-3; D remains unclear. Germline V CDR1 and CDR2: MNHNY, SVGAGI (reference sequence). Between the trimmed V and J ends, which lost 5 bases and 4 bases, there was a span of 6 bases. There are 12 residues in the CDR3. CDR3 in amino acids: CASSTQGNTIYF. The CDR3 coding sequence is TGTGCCAGCAGTACGCAAGGAAACACCATATATTTT.

The count of this clone is one. The rearrangement uses TRBV21-1 and TRBJ2-7; the table's D gene call, TRBD1, was not cross checked with the DNA. TRBV21-1 is classified as a pseudogene. The CDR3 spans 13 residues. CDR3 bases: TGTGCCAGCACCACGAGGGGGATCTGCGAGCAGTACTTC. Amino acid sequence: CASTTRGICEQYF.

The chain joins TRBV5-1 to TRBJ2-1, with D possibly matching TRBD1 (6 bases). The germline V and J ends were trimmed by 4 bases and 5 bases, with 22 bases remaining between them. Looked up from germline, CDR1 is SGHRS and CDR2 is YFSETQ. CDR3 length: 17 amino acids. The chain's CDR3 is CASSQPRDTHFDNEQFF. The CDR3 DNA reads as TGCGCCAGCAGCCAACCTCGGGACACCCATTTCGACAATGAGCAGTTCTTC.

This clone was found a few times. The V call is TRBV18, the J call TRBJ2-3, with D uncertain. Germline V gene data show CDR1 as KGHSH and CDR2 as LQKENI. This CDR3 contains 15 residues. Trimming shortened V by 2 bases and J by 0 bases, and 9 bases separated the two germline ends. The DNA for the CDR3 is TGTGCCAGCTCACCAGGCGCACGGAGCACAGATACGCAGTATTTT. Residues: CASSPGARSTDTQYF.

This sequence joins TRBV5-1 and TRBJ2-3, with D perhaps TRBD1 (5 bases). The V end was cut by 0 bases, the J end by 1 base, with 9 bases between. This CDR3 contains 15 residues. The germline CDR1 and CDR2 sequences are SGHRS and YFSETQ. The CDR3 sequence: CASSLAGRGTDTQYF. CDR3 bases: TGCGCCAGCAGCTTGGCCGGCAGGGGCACAGATACGCAGTATTTT.

The genes are TRBV6-2 or TRBV6-3 and TRBJ1-1; D perhaps matches TRBD1 (5 bases). The CDR3 is made up of 14 amino acids. V lost 4 bases to trimming and J lost 3 bases, with 12 bases between them. CDR1 MNHEY and CDR2 SVGEGT come from the germline V gene. CDR3 in DNA: TGTGCCAGCAGTTTAAAGGGAGGGGACACTGAAGCTTTCTTT. Translating gives CASSLKGGDTEAFF.

The chain carries TRBV27 and TRBJ2-1; TRBD2 matches 12 bases. The junction had 11 bases not matched to a gene; V was cut back by 7 bases and J by 7 bases. The CDR3 spans 16 residues. The germline CDR1 and CDR2 sequences are MNHEY and SMNVEV (reference sequence). The CDR3, as DNA: TGTGCCAGCATAGTCCGGTGGCTAGCGGGAGGGAATGAGCAGTTCTTC. Encoded protein: CASIVRWLAGGNEQFF.

This rearrangement joins TRBV27 to TRBJ1-1, with 11 bases aligning to TRBD1. V lost 3 bases and J lost 7; bases outside the gene matches: 10. The germline gives CDR1 MNHEY, CDR2 SMNVEV (reference sequence). CDR3 length: 16 residues. The CDR3 is CASSLRRGQGAHEAFF. The CDR3 bases are TGTGCCAGCAGTTTGAGGCGAGGACAGGGGGCCCATGAAGCTTTCTTT.

In this sample, this clone turned up once. The chain is built from TRBV18 and TRBJ1-3; 7 positions agree with TRBD1. With V trimmed by 5 bases and J by 3 bases, 7 bases remained unmatched. The CDR3 has 15 amino acids. CDR1 is KGHSH, CDR2 LQKENI, per germline. The CDR3 coding sequence is TGTGCCAGCTCAGCGACAGGGCTAGATGGAAACACCATATATTTT. Protein: CASSATGLDGNTIYF.